The 7 T cell receptor beta chains below come from one sample, sequenced in a study of response to subunit inactivated influenza vaccine. In TCRdb, the RT-PCR reads were re-called with MiXCR into one record per CDR3 protein. This sample has under 200,000 distinct CDR3 sequences; more than 10% occur once, and the top ten carry around 28%. The sample was also linked to a second study, of T cells expressing NK-cell markers. That paper notes: TCR beta libraries carry UMIs added by 5'RACE template switching.

Specimen: CD8+ T cells sorted from PBMCs, collected 11 to 12 days after vaccination. These receptors all come from a man between 50 and 59 years old who received an inactivated influenza vaccine.

This clonotype was found a few times. The rearrangement joins TRBV7-7 to TRBJ2-3; D may match TRBD1 or TRBD2 (7 bases each). The germline V gene encodes CDR1 SSHAT and CDR2 FNYEAQ (reference sequence). The CDR3 consists of 20 residues. With 3 bases removed from V and 0 bases from J, the gap between germline ends came to 25 bases. The CDR3 spells CASSLRIGGGREESTDTQYF. CDR3 bases: TGTGCCAGCAGCTTGAGGATAGGGGGCGGACGGGAGGAAAGCACAGATACGCAGTATTTT. Variable domain in full (rest from reference TRBV7-7 and TRBJ2-3): GAGVSQSPRYKVTKRGQDVTLRCDPISSHATLYWYQQALGQGPEFLTYFNYEAQPDKSGLPSDRFSAERPEGSISTLTIQRTEQRDSAMYRCASSLRIGGGREESTDTQYFGPGTRLTVL.

The rearrangement uses TRBV28 and TRBJ2-7; 8 bases fit TRBD1. Germline lookup yields CDR1 MDHEN and CDR2 SYDVKM. This CDR3 is 15 amino acids long. J lost 2 bases, V lost 5 bases, and 8 bases had no gene match. The CDR3 DNA follows: TGTGCCAGCAGTCCCGAGGGACAGGTCACCTACGAGCAGTACTTC. It codes for CASSPEGQVTYEQYF.

The chain is built from TRBV10-2 and TRBJ1-4, with 9 bases lining up with TRBD1. The J segment lost 8 bases and the V segment lost 5 bases, leaving 0 bases of the junction unmatched. The germline V gene encodes CDR1 WSHSY and CDR2 SAAADI. The CDR3 is made up of 12 amino acids. CDR3 DNA sequence: TGCGCCAGCAGTACAGGGGGCGAAAAACTGTTTTTT. This encodes CASSTGGEKLFF.

This clonotype came up a few times. The chain is built from TRBV29-1 and TRBJ1-5, with D possibly TRBD1 on 5 matching bases. The CDR3 is made up of 12 amino acids. The V end lost 4 bases, the J end lost 4 bases, and 8 bases lay between the germline ends. The germline CDR1 and CDR2 sequences are SQVTM and ANQGSEA. The CDR3 region is CSVGEGNQPQHF. CDR3 DNA: TGCAGCGTTGGGGAGGGGAATCAGCCCCAGCATTTT.

This clonotype was seen at least ten times. The chain has TRBV7-9 and TRBJ2-1; a weak D match, TRBD2 (5 bases). V was trimmed by 2 bases and J by 8 bases, leaving 7 bases between them. CDR1 is SEHNR and CDR2 is FQNEAQ in the germline V gene (reference sequence). The CDR3 sequence is 12 residues long. For the CDR3, the DNA is TGTGCCAGCAGCTTATTTAGCGATGAGCAGTTCTTC. Its protein product is CASSLFSDEQFF.

The chain links TRBV14 to TRBJ1-6, with 7 bases lining up with TRBD1. The CDR3 is 14 residues long. The germline CDR1 and CDR2 sequences are SGHDN and FVKESK. Trimming removed 0 bases from V and 7 bases from J; junction bases left unmatched: 0. This CDR3 is CASSQEQGNSPLHF. In DNA form, the CDR3 reads TGTGCCAGCAGCCAAGAACAGGGGAATTCACCCCTCCACTTT.

V is TRBV24-1 and J is TRBJ2-3; D unresolved. The CDR3 extends over 15 amino acids. Germline-derived CDR1 and CDR2 are KGHDR and SFDVKD. V lost 4 bases to trimming and J lost 0 bases, with 10 bases between them. In DNA, the CDR3 is TGTGCCACCAGTGAGGGGATTCCTAGCACAGATACGCAGTATTTT. It is translated as CATSEGIPSTDTQYF.